Listed below are T cell receptor beta chains from one sample, sequenced in a study of blood T cell repertoires in COVID-19. The data were produced by immunoSEQ multiplex PCR, yet TCRdb's version contains in-frame clones alone and is incomplete. Found here are about 68,000 clones, 70% to 90% of them singletons; the top ten hold roughly 3.6%. The sample consisted of peripheral blood. Receptor source: a woman in her 50s with COVID-19, enrolled during active disease. Both conserved end residues are part of each CDR3. A D gene is named only where the DNA matches it firmly. The size of a clone is reported for some rows only, either as once, few or many, or as a class for expanded clones.

>.|TRBJ2-7|TRBV20-1|.
TGCAGTGCTAGTGCCAGCTCCTACGAGCAGTACTTC
CSASASSYEQYF
>.|TRBJ1-5|TRBV6-5|TRBD1
TGTGCCAGCAGCCGGCTGGGACAGGTCAATCAGCCCCAGCATTTT
CASSRLGQVNQPQHF
>once|TRBJ2-7|TRBV19|.
TGTGCCAGTAGTGAGGGGGACGAGCAGTACTTC
CASSEGDEQYF
>.|TRBJ2-2|TRBV7-3|TRBD1
TGTGCCAGCAGCCCGCAGGGGGCGATTGACACCGGGGAGCTGTTTTTT
CASSPQGAIDTGELFF
>.|TRBJ2-1|TRBV3-1/TRBV3-2|.
TGTGCCAGCAGCTCTCGGTGGGCCAATGAGCAGTTCTTC
CASSSRWANEQFF
>.|TRBJ2-3|TRBV20-1|.
TGCAGTGCTTATCAGAATACGCAGTATTTT
CSAYQNTQYF
>.|TRBJ2-3|TRBV5-6|.
TGTGCCAGCAGCTTGTTCGGTAGCACAGATACGCAGTATTTT
CASSLFGSTDTQYF
>.|TRBJ2-2|TRBV18|TRBD2
TGTGCCAGCTCACCTCTAGCGGATTACTCCGGGGAGCTGTTTTTT
CASSPLADYSGELFF
>.|TRBJ1-1|TRBV6-5|.
TGTGCCAGCGCCAGGGAATTGTACACTGAAGCTTTCTTT
CASARELYTEAFF
>.|TRBJ1-2|TRBV29-1|.
TGCAGCGTTGGGGGGGACTACGGCTATGGCTACACCTTC
CSVGGDYGYGYTF
>once|TRBJ2-7|TRBV7-9|TRBD1
TGTGCCAGCAGCTTAGAGGCGACAGGGGGTAGGAACGAGCAGTACTTC
CASSLEATGGRNEQYF
>.|TRBJ2-5|TRBV3-1/TRBV3-2|TRBD2
TGTGCCAGCAGCCCGAGCGGGGAGGAGACCCAGTACTTC
CASSPSGEETQYF
>.|TRBJ2-1|TRBV11-2|TRBD2
TGTGCCAGCAGCTTATCTAGCGGAGGCCGTATCTCCTACAATGAGCAGTTCTTC
CASSLSSGGRISYNEQFF
>.|TRBJ2-1|TRBV6-6|TRBD2
TGTGCCAGCAGTTACGCGGGAGGGTCAAATGAGCAGTTCTTC
CASSYAGGSNEQFF
>once|TRBJ2-7|TRBV28|.
TGTGCCAGCAGTGCGCGGGACTCCTACTACGAGCAGTACTTC
CASSARDSYYEQYF
>.|TRBJ1-2|TRBV27|TRBD1
TGTGCCAGCAGTTTAGTAGTCACCGGGACAGGAATCCTCTATGGCTACACCTTC
CASSLVVTGTGILYGYTF
>.|TRBJ1-6|TRBV12-3/TRBV12-4|.
TGTGCCAGCAGTTTATGGGAGACCCTCCACTTT
CASSLWETLHF
>.|TRBJ1-3|TRBV27|.
TGTGCCAGCAGTTCGGTTACCAGGGGAGTATCTGGAAACACCATATATTTT
CASSSVTRGVSGNTIYF
>few|TRBJ2-2|TRBV7-9|TRBD1
TGTGCCAGCGTTATAGGGACAGGGGGCAAGGCGCCCGGGGAGCTGTTTTTT
CASVIGTGGKAPGELFF
>.|TRBJ2-2|TRBV3-1/TRBV3-2|.
TGTGCCAGCACGGCCGATAGCCGGGCCGGGGAGCTGTTTTTT
CASTADSRAGELFF
>once|TRBJ1-2|TRBV30|TRBD1
TGTGCCTGGCAATACTACAGGGGTGGTGGCTACACCTTC
CAWQYYRGGGYTF
>.|TRBJ2-5|TRBV2|TRBD1
TGTGCCAGCAGCCCCAGGCGAGGACAGGGAGTCACCCAGTACTTC
CASSPRRGQGVTQYF
>.|TRBJ2-7|TRBV19|.
TGTGCCAGTAGTGCGTCGGGGGCGGGAGAGTACGAGCAGTACTTC
CASSASGAGEYEQYF
>.|TRBJ2-1|TRBV9|TRBD2
TGTGCCAGCAGCGCCAGACTAGCGGGAGGGGGCAATGAGCAGTTCTTC
CASSARLAGGGNEQFF
>.|TRBJ2-1|TRBV7-9|TRBD2
TGTGCCAGCAGCTTAGGAACTAGCGGGAGACCTTACAATGAGCAGTTCTTC
CASSLGTSGRPYNEQFF
>.|TRBJ1-5|TRBV2|TRBD1
TGTGCCAGCAGGGACAGGGGGTATCAGCCCCAGCATTTT
CASRDRGYQPQHF